The 25 T cell receptor beta chains in this list originate from one sample, sequenced in a study of metastatic and nonmetastatic thyroid tumors. TCRdb re-called the PCR reads via MiXCR. The sample has 15,000 to 20,000 clones; roughly 22% are singletons. No patient received treatment before thyroid surgery. Material for sequencing was tumor tissue. These receptors were collected from a male donor with papillary thyroid cancer or a benign thyroid nodule (not recorded which). Some clones in this sample may be carry-over from other donors' samples.

The table lists this clone with a few counts. This sequence joins TRBV2 and TRBJ2-1; possible D gene TRBD2, 6 bases. The CDR3 consists of 15 residues. The ends were cut back, 7 bases at V and 2 bases at J, with 15 bases in the middle. The germline gives CDR1 SNHLY, CDR2 FYNNEI. The CDR3 DNA reads TGTGCCAGCAAGGGACTTTTGGAACCCTACAATGAGCAGTTCTTC. Its translation: CASKGLLEPYNEQFF.

This clone ranks as medium-sized. V usage is TRBV5-1 and J usage is TRBJ2-7; 7 positions match TRBD2. Germline V CDR1 and CDR2: SGHRS, YFSETQ. V dropped 1 base and J dropped 0; count of bases not matched to a gene: 4. The CDR3 totals 15 residues. In DNA form, the CDR3 reads TGCGCCAGCAGCTTGATTGGCGGGAGCTCCTACGAGCAGTACTTC. Encoded protein: CASSLIGGSSYEQYF.

In this sample, this clone turned up many times. A read error may be the cause here, since a much bigger clone is one base away. The chain couples TRBV11-1 to TRBJ1-1; D is uncertain. The CDR3 contains 14 residues. Germline CDR1 SGHAT, CDR2 FQDESV (reference sequence). CDR3 amino acids: CASGLERGSTEAFF. CDR3 coding DNA: TGTGCCAGCGGCTTAGAGCGGGGTTCCACTGAAGCTTTCTTT.

Ten or more counts support this clone. The chain has TRBV19 and TRBJ2-5; 7 nucleotides match TRBD2. The CDR3 runs to 14 residues. Germline trimming cut 6 bases from V and 5 bases from J; bases unmatched to any gene: 9. Germline-derived CDR1 and CDR2 are LNHDA and SQIVND (reference sequence). DNA for the CDR3: TGTGCCAGTAGGGACGGGAGGCGGGGGGAGACCCAGTACTTC. This encodes CASRDGRRGETQYF.

This clone was recorded many times. This chain connects TRBV7-2 to TRBJ2-7; 14 nucleotides align to TRBD2. Germline-derived CDR1 and CDR2 are SGHTA and FQGNSA. The J segment lost 2 bases and the V segment lost 5 bases, leaving 8 bases of the junction unmatched. This CDR3 spans 17 amino acids. The CDR3 loop is CASSPGTSGRGTYEQYF. CDR3 sequence (DNA): TGTGCCAGCAGCCCAGGGACTAGCGGGAGAGGGACCTACGAGCAGTACTTC.

This clone was seen ten or more times. The chain employs TRBV3-1 and TRBJ2-7; D is perhaps TRBD1 (5 bases). Germline assignment: CDR1 LGHDT and CDR2 YNNKEL (reference sequence). The CDR3 has 12 amino acids. V was clipped by 6 bases and J by 3 bases, with 9 bases between them. CDR3 sequence: CASSGAVYEQYF. The CDR3 coding sequence is TGTGCCAGCAGTGGGGCGGTCTACGAGCAGTACTTC.

The chain employs TRBV7-2 and TRBJ2-5, with TRBD1 identical over 10 bases. Germline-derived CDR1 and CDR2 are SGHTA and FQGNSA. V lost 4 bases to trimming and J lost 7 bases; unmatched junction nucleotides: 6. The CDR3 consists of 14 residues. The CDR3 reads CASSSLGQGGTQYF. DNA of the CDR3: TGTGCCAGCAGCTCTCTCGGACAGGGGGGGACCCAGTACTTC. The complete variable domain, with remaining parts taken from reference TRBV7-2 and TRBJ2-5, reads GAGVSQSPSNKVTEKGKDVELRCDPISGHTALYWYRQSLGQGLEFLIYFQGNSAPDKSGLPSDRFSAERTGGSVSTLTIQRTQQEDSAVYLCASSSLGQGGTQYFGPGTRLLVL.

Ten or more counts support this clone. The V call is TRBV5-1, the J call TRBJ2-7; D unresolved. The CDR3 has 14 residues. Germline assignment: CDR1 SGHRS and CDR2 YFSETQ. V was cut by 0 bases and J by 7 bases, with 14 bases left in between. The DNA for the CDR3 is TGCGCCAGCAGCTTGGCTCATGACTCTGTGGAGCAGTACTTC. This codes for CASSLAHDSVEQYF.

V and J are TRBV11-2 and TRBJ2-2; 9 nucleotides agree with TRBD2. The CDR3 consists of 15 residues. Germline CDR1 is SGHAT and CDR2 is FQNNGV. The junction had 5 bases not matched to a gene; V was cut back by 2 bases and J by 7 bases. The CDR3 DNA sequence: TGTGCCAGCAGCTTACGGCGGGAGGGCAACGGGGAGCTGTTTTTT. Translated: CASSLRREGNGELFF.

This clone came up many times. Mismatch with germline at one junction end may stem from a read error. Different DNA sequences within this sample yield the same CDR3. This chain joins TRBV5-8 and TRBJ1-5, with TRBD1 matching 7 bases. This CDR3 contains 16 residues. Germline loops: CDR1 SGHTS, CDR2 YDEGEE. CDR3 coding DNA: TGTGCCAGTAGCTTGGGCGACAGGGTGGGCAATCAGCCCCAGCATTTT. Translated, it gives CASSLGDRVGNQPQHF.

The sample holds many counts of this clone. The chain combines TRBV6-1 with TRBJ1-1; perhaps TRBD1 as D (5 bases). Trimming left V 6 bases short and J 7 bases short, with 18 bases between. Germline values: CDR1 MNHNS, CDR2 SASEGT. This CDR3 spans 14 amino acids. Here the CDR3 reads CASSALIRALEAFF. The CDR3 DNA reads as TGTGCCAGCAGCGCATTGATCAGGGCACTTGAAGCTTTCTTT.

This clone was recorded many times. V is TRBV6-1 and J is TRBJ2-1, with no clear D. This CDR3 is 14 amino acids long. V was pared by 0 bases and J by 6 bases, with 9 bases between. Per the germline V gene, CDR1 is MNHNS and CDR2 is SASEGT. The CDR3 coding sequence is TGTGCCAGCAGTGAAGCCCTAGAGATCAATGAGCAGTTCTTC. Protein sequence: CASSEALEINEQFF.

Only a few counts were recorded for this clone. The CDR3, as DNA: TGTGCCAGCAGTGAAGTTGGACAGGATGGCTACACCTTC. Its translation: CASSEVGQDGYTF. The chain carries TRBV6-1 and TRBJ1-2; 7 bases match TRBD1. The V gene end was trimmed by 1 base and the J gene end by 6 bases; junction bases not matched to a gene: 2. Germline V gene lookup returns CDR1 MNHNS and CDR2 SASEGT. The CDR3 is made up of 13 amino acids.

Turning to this clone: A much larger clonotype is one base distant, so this may be a read error. This specimen includes other DNA sequences encoding the same CDR3. This chain uses TRBV2 with TRBJ1-4; TRBD1 matches at 7 bases. Germline V gives CDR1 SNHLY, CDR2 FYNNEI. There are 14 residues in the CDR3. The DNA of the CDR3 is TGTGCCAGCATCCGGACAGGACCTAATGAAAAGCTGTTTTTT. Encoded protein: CASIRTGPNEKLFF. The full variable domain, in which reference TRBV2 and TRBJ1-4 provide the parts outside the CDR3, is EPEVTQTPSHQVTQMGQEVILRCVPISNHLYFYWYRQILGQKVEFLVSFYNNEISEKSEIFDDQFSVERPDGSNFTLKIRSTKLEDSAMYFCASIRTGPNEKLFFGSGTQLSVL.

A remark on this clone: At one end, the junction sequence differs from germline, possibly due to a read error. The chain combines TRBV20-1 with TRBJ2-7; D may be TRBD2 (6 bases). The germline V gene has CDR1 DFQATT and CDR2 SNEGSKA (reference sequence). The CDR3 is 14 residues long. The CDR3 is CSARDSPSVYDQYF. The CDR3 DNA reads as TGCAGTGCTAGAGATTCCCCTAGCGTATACGATCAGTACTTC.

This clone came up many times. The chain combines TRBV5-8 with TRBJ2-3, with D possibly being TRBD2 (6 bases). CDR3 size: 15 residues. The germline gives CDR1 SGHTS, CDR2 YDEGEE. The germline V and J ends were trimmed by 4 bases and 0 bases, with 12 bases remaining between them. This chain's CDR3 is CASSPDGTSTDTQYF. The CDR3 DNA reads TGTGCCAGCAGCCCAGACGGGACTAGCACAGATACGCAGTATTTT.

Many counts were recorded for this clone. The chain combines TRBV6-2 or TRBV6-3 with TRBJ2-2; TRBD2 matches 9 bases. Trimming cost V 6 bases and J 6 bases; bases outside gene matches: 11. Germline CDR1 is MNHEY and CDR2 is SVGEGT. This CDR3 has 16 amino acids. The CDR3 protein is CASRLGAGGPSGELFF. DNA of the CDR3: TGTGCCAGCAGACTAGGGGCGGGAGGGCCCTCCGGGGAGCTGTTTTTT.

This clone was picked up many times. The V call is TRBV7-9, the J call TRBJ2-3, with D uncertain. This CDR3 comprises 14 residues. V lost 3 bases to trimming and J lost 0 bases, with 7 bases between them. The germline V gene has CDR1 SEHNR and CDR2 FQNEAQ (reference sequence). Written as DNA, the CDR3 is TGTGCCAGCAGCTTTGACCGTAGCACAGATACGCAGTATTTT. This codes for CASSFDRSTDTQYF.

This clone is medium-sized. DNA of the CDR3: TGTGCCAGCAGTTCGCCTCCACAGGGAATCTACGAGCAGTACTTC. It is translated as CASSSPPQGIYEQYF. The chain recombines TRBV12-3 or TRBV12-4 with TRBJ2-7; perhaps TRBD1 as D (6 bases). Trimming shortened V by 4 bases and J by 3 bases, and 16 bases separated the two germline ends. This CDR3 has 15 residues.

This clone was found many times. The rearrangement links TRBV6-1 to TRBJ1-5; possibly TRBD1 for D (5 bases). CDR1 is MNHNS, CDR2 SASEGT, per germline. The CDR3 has 13 amino acids. The V end was cut by 4 bases, the J end by 9 bases, with 13 bases between. CDR3 bases: TGTGCCAGCAGTGGGACAAAGGACCGGCCCCAGCATTTT. Translating it yields CASSGTKDRPQHF.

This clone was observed at least ten times. A read error may account for a junction end that differs from germline. V gene TRBV7-6 combines with J gene TRBJ2-1; no clear D gene. There are 15 residues in the CDR3. Germline CDR1 SGHVS, CDR2 FNYEAQ. CDR3 DNA: TGTGCCAGCAGCGCCCTGACAAGCTCCTACGATGAGCAGTTCTTC. Translation: CASSALTSSYDEQFF.

This clone appeared many times. This chain joins TRBV6-1 and TRBJ1-1; 9 bases align to TRBD1. The V gene end was trimmed by 5 bases and the J gene end by 5 bases; junction bases not matched to a gene: 3. In germline, CDR1 is MNHNS, CDR2 SASEGT. This CDR3 is 13 amino acids long. The DNA for the CDR3 is TGTGCCAGCAGTACAGGGGGCTTAACTGAAGCTTTCTTT. Residues: CASSTGGLTEAFF.

This clone has only a few counts. This sequence joins TRBV28 and TRBJ2-7; 7 bases are shared with TRBD1. CDR1 and CDR2 (germline): MDHEN, SYDVKM. CDR3 size: 17 residues. The V segment lost 2 bases and the J segment 3 bases; nucleotides outside the gene matches: 13. CDR3 region: CASSLRTLHRGVYEQYF. The CDR3 DNA follows: TGTGCCAGCAGTTTAAGGACTCTGCACAGGGGAGTCTACGAGCAGTACTTC. Full variable domain (remainder filled in from reference TRBV28 and TRBJ2-7): DVKVTQSSRYLVKRTGEKVFLECVQDMDHENMFWYRQDPGLGLRLIYFSYDVKMKEKGDIPEGYSVSREKKERFSLILESASTNQTSMYLCASSLRTLHRGVYEQYFGPGTRLTVT.

The chain joins TRBV7-3 to TRBJ2-3; 8 nucleotides line up with TRBD1. CDR1 is SGHTA and CDR2 is FQGTGA in the germline V gene. Unmatched junction bases numbered 6, after V lost 7 bases and J lost 3 bases. The CDR3 covers 14 residues. CDR3 in amino acids: CASTTGQGTDTQYF. CDR3 in DNA: TGTGCCAGCACCACCGGACAGGGAACAGATACGCAGTATTTT.

There are many counts of this clone. The rearrangement links TRBV20-1 to TRBJ2-2; TRBD2 matches 11 bases. The V segment lost 1 base and the J segment 3 bases; nucleotides outside the gene matches: 4. Germline values: CDR1 DFQATT, CDR2 SNEGSKA (reference sequence). The CDR3 spans 16 residues. This chain's CDR3 is CSARAPLAGDTGELFF. The CDR3 DNA sequence: TGCAGTGCTAGAGCACCACTAGCGGGAGACACCGGGGAGCTGTTTTTT.